A selection of T cell receptor beta chains follows, all from one sample in a study of blood T cell repertoires in COVID-19. The protocol was immunoSEQ multiplex PCR, while the TCRdb copy is restricted to in-frame clones and leaves out a portion. The table shows around 320,000 clones, with 85% to 90% occurring only once. The material sequenced was PBMCs or T cells enriched from blood (not recorded which). Source of these receptors: a woman between 18 and 29 years old with acute COVID-19. Both conserved end residues are part of each CDR3. Fields, in order: J gene, V gene, CDR3 protein.

TRBJ2-3 TRBV7-9 CASSLGLAETDTQYF
TRBJ2-7 TRBV28 CASSSADRVGEQYF
TRBJ1-2 TRBV29-1 CSVDRNGYTF
TRBJ2-3 TRBV3-1/TRBV3-2 CASSQAVIAGGEDTQYF
TRBJ2-3 TRBV5-1 CASSLGGKLATDTQYF
TRBJ2-7 TRBV6-5 CASSGREGGNEQYF
TRBJ2-1 TRBV6-5 CASSYSSGLSYNEQFF
TRBJ1-3 TRBV19 CASSIGGRFPGNTIYF
TRBJ2-1 TRBV18 CASSSRLAGANEQFF
TRBJ2-7 TRBV2 CASSEQLSGRNRF
TRBJ2-1 TRBV2 CASRDSAYNEQFF
TRBJ2-5 TRBV11-2 CASSLGGSGDGEETQYF
TRBJ2-1 TRBV6-5 CATQGPFEGEQFF
TRBJ2-5 TRBV7-3 CASSLTPGREGVKETQYF
TRBJ2-1 TRBV6-5 CASSYRDYNEQFF
TRBJ2-7 TRBV25-1 CASSALGGGPLIEQYF
TRBJ2-3 TRBV28 CASSMTGSTQYF
TRBJ2-3 TRBV7-3 CASSPSSAPTDTQYF
TRBJ1-1 TRBV18 CASSPRGPGANTEAFF
TRBJ2-2 TRBV28 CASSGSYSGLAGTGELFF
TRBJ1-2 TRBV28 CASRSTGMYGYTF
TRBJ1-1 TRBV2 CASSEQGSEAFF